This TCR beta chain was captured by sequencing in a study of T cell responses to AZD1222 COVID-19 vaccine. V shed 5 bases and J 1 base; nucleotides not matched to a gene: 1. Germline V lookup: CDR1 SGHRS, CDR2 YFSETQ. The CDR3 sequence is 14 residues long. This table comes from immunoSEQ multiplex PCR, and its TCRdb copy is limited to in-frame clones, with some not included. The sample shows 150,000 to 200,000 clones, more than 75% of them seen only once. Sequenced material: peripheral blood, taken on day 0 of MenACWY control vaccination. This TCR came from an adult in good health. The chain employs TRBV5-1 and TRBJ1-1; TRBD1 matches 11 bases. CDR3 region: CASSGQGANTEAFF. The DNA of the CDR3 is TGCGCCAGCAGTGGACAGGGGGCGAACACTGAAGCTTTCTTT.